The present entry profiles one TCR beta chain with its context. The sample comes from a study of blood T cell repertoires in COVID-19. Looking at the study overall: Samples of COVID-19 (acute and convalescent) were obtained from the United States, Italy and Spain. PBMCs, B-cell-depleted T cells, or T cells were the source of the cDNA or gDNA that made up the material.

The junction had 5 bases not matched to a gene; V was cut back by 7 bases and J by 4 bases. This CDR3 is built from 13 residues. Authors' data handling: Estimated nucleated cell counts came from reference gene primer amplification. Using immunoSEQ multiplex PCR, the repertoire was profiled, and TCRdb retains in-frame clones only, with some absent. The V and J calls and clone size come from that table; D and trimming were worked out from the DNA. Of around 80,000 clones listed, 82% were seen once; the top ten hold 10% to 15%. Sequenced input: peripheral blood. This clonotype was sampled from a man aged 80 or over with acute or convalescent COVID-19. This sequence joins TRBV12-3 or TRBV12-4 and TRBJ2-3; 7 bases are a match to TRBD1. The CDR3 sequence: CASTPQGADTQYF. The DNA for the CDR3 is TGTGCCAGCACCCCCCAGGGGGCAGATACGCAGTATTTT.